This TCR beta chain was found in a study of T cells in Graves' hyperthyroidism and ophthalmopathy. This clonotype was counted a few times. Researchers amplified the TCR beta CDR3 regions from RNA transcripts. Carried out on the TCR CDR3, a first-round RT-PCR used the HTBI primer set. TCRdb ran MiXCR on the multiplex PCR reads and lists one entry per CDR3 protein. The sample includes around 600,000 distinct CDR3 sequences, roughly 15% of them seen just once. Looked up from germline, CDR1 is SGHRS and CDR2 is YFSETQ. V was shortened by 0 bases and J by 0 bases, with 7 bases between the two germline ends. The CDR3 runs 16 residues. Researchers barred patients who had uncontrolled infection, other autoimmune disease, pregnancy or lactation.

The sequencing input was blood. The chain uses TRBV5-1 and TRBJ2-6; D uncertain. This TCR was sampled from a woman between 50 and 59 years old with Graves' ophthalmopathy. CDR3 in amino acids: CASSLGWISGANVLTF. CDR3 DNA sequence: TGCGCCAGCAGCTTGGGATGGATCTCTGGGGCCAACGTCCTGACTTTC.